These 26 T cell receptor beta chains were sequenced from one sample in a study of OX40 agonist ivuxolimab in advanced cancers. Libraries were built with the immunoSEQ multiplex PCR assay. This immuneACCESS table, as held by TCRdb, lists in-frame sequences with V and J called but not all clones. Of the missing ones, under half trace to an unresolved V gene in checked studies; the others have no known cause. This sample has 84,000 or so clones in its table, and about 88% of those were observed once. The top ten clonotypes cover roughly 0.3% of the sample. Sequencing was performed on CD4+ or CD8+ T cells sorted from blood, taken in a trial of the OX40 agonist ivuxolimab. The receptors shown here come from an adult with an advanced solid tumor such as melanoma, head and neck, liver or kidney cancer.

This chain links TRBV7-2 with TRBJ2-7; 11 nucleotides align to TRBD1. V was pared by 5 bases and J by 3 bases, with 9 bases of the junction left unmatched. Per germline, CDR1 SGHTA and CDR2 FQGNSA. CDR3 length: 16 residues. CDR3 loop: CASSAKGQGGDYEQYF. In nucleotides, the CDR3 is TGTGCCAGCAGCGCCAAGGGACAGGGGGGGGACTACGAGCAGTACTTC. Combining the CDR3 with reference TRBV7-2 and TRBJ2-7 gives the whole variable domain GAGVSQSPSNKVTEKGKDVELRCDPISGHTALYWYRQSLGQGLEFLIYFQGNSAPDKSGLPSDRFSAERTGGSVSTLTIQRTQQEDSAVYLCASSAKGQGGDYEQYFGPGTRLTVT.

DNA for the CDR3: TGTGCCAGCAGCTTGGGGGGACCTAGCACTGAAGCTTTCTTT. The encoded protein is CASSLGGPSTEAFF. The chain combines TRBV5-6 with TRBJ1-1; tentative D call: TRBD1 (5 bases). CDR3 length: 14 amino acids. In germline, CDR1 is SGHDT, CDR2 YYEEEE. The germline V and J ends were trimmed by 0 bases and 4 bases, with 10 bases remaining between them. Full variable domain (remainder filled in from reference TRBV5-6 and TRBJ1-1): DAGVTQSPTHLIKTRGQQVTLRCSPKSGHDTVSWYQQALGQGPQFIFQYYEEEERQRGNFPDRFSGHQFPNYSSELNVNALLLGDSALYLCASSLGGPSTEAFFGQGTRLTVV.

V usage is TRBV6-1 and J usage is TRBJ1-1; perhaps TRBD1 as D (6 bases). CDR1 and CDR2 from the germline V gene are MNHNS and SASEGT. V dropped 3 bases and J dropped 4 bases, with 12 bases sitting between them. There are 14 residues in the CDR3. CDR3 DNA: TGTGCCAGCAGTGAGCCGGGGGCGCGCACTGAAGCTTTCTTT. Residues: CASSEPGARTEAFF.

The chain recombines TRBV5-1 with TRBJ2-7, with D maybe TRBD1 (6 bases). This CDR3 contains 14 residues. The V and J ends lost 4 bases and 0 bases respectively, with 11 bases between them. From germline, CDR1 is SGHRS and CDR2 YFSETQ. CDR3: CASSAQGSSYEQYF. The CDR3 DNA reads as TGCGCCAGCAGCGCGCAGGGGAGCTCCTACGAGCAGTACTTC.

This clone was recorded a few times. This chain uses TRBV10-2 with TRBJ1-1; maybe TRBD1 (5 bases). CDR3 length: 11 residues. The V end was cut by 6 bases, the J end by 4 bases, with 6 bases between. Per the germline V gene, CDR1 is WSHSY and CDR2 is SAAADI. The chain's CDR3 is CASRRGTEAFF. The CDR3 DNA follows: TGCGCCAGCAGGAGGGGCACTGAAGCTTTCTTT.

This chain links TRBV5-6 with TRBJ2-3, with 12 bases aligning to TRBD2. Germline lookup yields CDR1 SGHDT and CDR2 YYEEEE. The CDR3 has 18 amino acids. The J segment lost 6 bases and the V segment lost 5 bases, leaving 16 bases of the junction unmatched. The CDR3 protein is CASSPPALLAGGVDTQYF. The CDR3 DNA reads as TGTGCCAGCAGTCCCCCAGCCTTACTAGCGGGGGGCGTCGATACGCAGTATTTT.

This clone has a single count. The genes are TRBV6-5 and TRBJ1-1; D possibly corresponds to TRBD1 (5 bases). This CDR3 comprises 14 residues. Germline loops: CDR1 MNHEY, CDR2 SVGAGI. V lost 5 bases, J lost 3 bases, and 13 bases lay in between. The CDR3 DNA reads as TGTGCCAGCAGTAAACTTAGGGACTACACTGAAGCTTTCTTT. Its protein product is CASSKLRDYTEAFF.

The table lists this clone with a few counts. The J gene is TRBJ2-7, the V gene TRBV5-1; D tentatively reads TRBD1 or TRBD2 (5 bases each). The CDR3 is 15 residues long. From germline, CDR1 is SGHRS and CDR2 YFSETQ. The V and J ends lost 4 bases and 8 bases respectively, with 22 bases between them. The CDR3 DNA is TGCGCCAGCAGCAATACCGGGACGGACTTCGTTCAGCAGTACTTC. Its protein product is CASSNTGTDFVQQYF.

The chain has TRBV5-5 and TRBJ2-7, with TRBD1 identical over 9 bases. Germline V gene sequence: CDR1 SGHKS, CDR2 YYEKEE (reference sequence). This CDR3 is 17 amino acids long. The ends lost 2 bases at V and 1 base at J; junction bases unmatched: 10. CDR3 region: CASSFHLTGTGSYEQYF. CDR3 in DNA: TGTGCCAGCAGCTTCCACCTAACCGGGACAGGGTCCTACGAGCAGTACTTC. Filled out from reference TRBV5-5 and TRBJ2-7, the complete variable domain reads DAGVTQSPTHLIKTRGQQVTLRCSPISGHKSVSWYQQVLGQGPQFIFQYYEKEERGRGNFPDRFSARQFPNYSSELNVNALLLGDSALYLCASSFHLTGTGSYEQYFGPGTRLTVT.

This clone was observed a handful of times. This chain connects TRBV10-3 to TRBJ1-2; D ambiguous. The CDR3 extends over 13 amino acids. Germline V gene sequence: CDR1 ENHRY, CDR2 SYGVKD. V lost 2 bases and J lost 9, with 13 bases in between. The CDR3 here is CAISEVGPSSYTF. Written as DNA, the CDR3 is TGTGCCATCAGTGAGGTTGGGCCCTCCAGCTACACCTTC.

This chain connects TRBV11-3 to TRBJ2-2; D not certain. V dropped 4 bases and J dropped 4 bases, with 7 bases sitting between them. The germline CDR1 and CDR2 sequences are SGHNT and YENEEA. The CDR3 is made up of 13 amino acids. The CDR3 DNA follows: TGTGCCAGCAGCTCACCACCCACCGGGGAGCTGTTTTTT. Protein sequence: CASSSPPTGELFF.

This clone was observed once. This sequence joins TRBV7-9 and TRBJ1-2; 7 positions match TRBD1. This CDR3 comprises 16 residues. The germline CDR1 and CDR2 sequences are SEHNR and FQNEAQ (reference sequence). Trimming took 5 bases from V and 4 from J; bases not matched to a gene: 13. CDR3 loop: CASSTPAGTVVYGYTF. The CDR3, as DNA: TGTGCCAGCAGCACCCCCGCCGGGACAGTCGTCTATGGCTACACCTTC.

The rearrangement uses TRBV9 and TRBJ2-4; 12 positions agree with TRBD1. V shed 3 bases and J 0 bases; nucleotides not matched to a gene: 10. The CDR3 is 19 residues long. Germline V gene data show CDR1 as SGDLS and CDR2 as YYNGEE. The CDR3 coding sequence is TGTGCCAGCAGCGCGGGACAGGGGGCGGGTAATCTAGCCAAAAACATTCAGTACTTC. It yields the protein CASSAGQGAGNLAKNIQYF.

The V and J genes are TRBV6-6 and TRBJ2-3; 7 bases align to TRBD1. V dropped 6 bases and J dropped 10; count of bases not matched to a gene: 10. Germline assignment: CDR1 MNHNY and CDR2 SVGAGI (reference sequence). This CDR3 is built from 13 residues. CDR3: CASRPITGAAQYF. The CDR3 DNA follows: TGTGCCAGCAGGCCTATTACAGGGGCGGCGCAGTATTTT.

CDR3 DNA sequence: TGCAGCGGGAGGGTTTCCACGAACACTGAAGCTTTCTTT. This encodes CSGRVSTNTEAFF. The V call is TRBV29-1, the J call TRBJ1-1, with D hard to call. The CDR3 sequence is 13 residues long. Trimming pared 7 bases from V and 1 base from J, leaving 13 bases between. Germline V gives CDR1 SQVTM, CDR2 ANQGSEA.

The chain is built from TRBV6-1 and TRBJ2-4, with a tentative D call TRBD2 (6 bases). The V gene lost 0 bases and the J gene lost 1 base, with 13 bases spanning the gap. Germline CDR1 is MNHNS and CDR2 is SASEGT. This CDR3 region has 17 residues. CDR3 sequence: CASSEAPAGWAKNIQYF. The CDR3 nucleotides are TGTGCCAGCAGTGAAGCGCCGGCGGGGTGGGCCAAAAACATTCAGTACTTC.

This sequence joins TRBV4-1 and TRBJ2-3; TRBD1 might be the D (5 bases). The CDR3 totals 15 residues. V lost 4 bases and J 6 bases, leaving 17 bases between the germline ends. Germline V gene data show CDR1 as MGHRA and CDR2 as YSYEKL. The CDR3 nucleotides read TGCGCCAGCAGCCTAACCGGTGACAGTAGGGATACGCAGTATTTT. Translated, it gives CASSLTGDSRDTQYF.

The J gene is TRBJ1-4, the V gene TRBV10-3; D may be TRBD1 (6 bases). CDR1 and CDR2 (germline): ENHRY, SYGVKD. Trimming took 6 bases from V and 5 from J, leaving 13 bases between them. The CDR3 extends over 14 amino acids. The CDR3 DNA reads TGTGCCATCAGCGAGGGACAAAGGAATGAAAAACTGTTTTTT. Translation: CAISEGQRNEKLFF.

CDR3 coding DNA: TGTGCCAGCAGTGGGCAGCGGGATTCACCCCTCCACTTT. Its translation is CASSGQRDSPLHF. The genes are TRBV6-4 and TRBJ1-6; D gene ambiguous. The CDR3 runs 13 residues. The germline V gene has CDR1 MRHNA and CDR2 SNTAGT. V lost 4 bases and J lost 8, with 9 bases in between.

The rearrangement links TRBV5-6 to TRBJ1-5; a possible D gene is TRBD1 (5 bases). Trimming removed 0 bases from V and 3 bases from J, with 13 bases in between. The CDR3 is 16 amino acids. The germline gives CDR1 SGHDT, CDR2 YYEEEE. The CDR3 protein is CASSLGGLRNNQPQHF. The CDR3 DNA sequence: TGTGCCAGCAGCTTGGGGGGGTTGCGGAACAATCAGCCCCAGCATTTT.

This clone is a singleton in its sample. J is TRBJ1-5 and V is TRBV7-9; D is unresolved. Germline V gene sequence: CDR1 SEHNR, CDR2 FQNEAQ (reference sequence). V was cut by 5 bases and J by 3 bases, with 5 bases left in between. The CDR3 is made up of 12 amino acids. The CDR3 here is CASSAFNQPQHF. For the CDR3, the DNA is TGTGCCAGCAGCGCCTTCAATCAGCCCCAGCATTTT.

V is TRBV4-3 and J is TRBJ1-6; the D is unclear. CDR1 LGHNA and CDR2 YSLEER come from the germline V gene. This CDR3 region has 15 residues. The V and J ends lost 0 bases and 7 bases respectively, with 10 bases between them. The CDR3: CASSQDRLGNSPLHF. The CDR3 DNA reads as TGCGCCAGCAGCCAAGACCGGTTGGGGAATTCACCCCTCCACTTT.

V gene TRBV6-6 combines with J gene TRBJ1-2; 7 bases align to TRBD1. Germline assignment: CDR1 MNHNY and CDR2 SVGAGI (reference sequence). The V gene end was trimmed by 5 bases and the J gene end by 5 bases; junction bases not matched to a gene: 8. The CDR3 consists of 14 residues. CDR3 in amino acids: CASSPHQGGYGYTF. In DNA form, the CDR3 reads TGTGCCAGCAGTCCCCACCAGGGGGGGTATGGCTACACCTTC.

The chain links TRBV5-4 to TRBJ2-7; the D is unclear. V shed 2 bases and J shed 0 bases, with 6 bases lying between them. This CDR3 is 13 amino acids long. Germline V lookup: CDR1 SGHNT, CDR2 YYREEE (reference sequence). CDR3 coding DNA: TGTGCCAGCAGCTTACGGAGCTCCTACGAGCAGTACTTC. The encoded protein is CASSLRSSYEQYF.

The rearrangement joins TRBV12-5 to TRBJ2-2, with D perhaps assigned TRBD1 or TRBD2 (7 bases each). The V gene's germline CDR1 is LGHNT and CDR2 FRNRAP. Between the trimmed V and J ends, which lost 2 bases and 5 bases, there was a span of 15 bases. The CDR3 is 16 residues long. CDR3 DNA sequence: TGTGCTAGTGGTTTGCCAGGGGGGGGCTCGACCGGGGAGCTGTTTTTT. Translated, it gives CASGLPGGGSTGELFF. Drawing the rest from reference TRBV12-5 and TRBJ2-2, the complete variable domain is DARVTQTPRHKVTEMGQEVTMRCQPILGHNTVFWYRQTMMQGLELLAYFRNRAPLDDSGMPKDRFSAEMPDATLATLKIQPSEPRDSAVYFCASGLPGGGSTGELFFGEGSRLTVL.

The J gene is TRBJ2-7, the V gene TRBV7-8, with 8 positions matching TRBD2. Trimming removed 1 base from V and 0 bases from J; junction bases left unmatched: 8. The germline V gene has CDR1 SGHVS and CDR2 FQNEAQ. The length of the CDR3 is 17 residues. CDR3 sequence (DNA): TGTGCCAGCAGCTTAGTATGGGGCGGGGGGTCCTCCTACGAGCAGTACTTC. Amino acid sequence: CASSLVWGGGSSYEQYF.